The sample holds many counts of the clone carrying this T cell receptor beta chain. The data originate from a study of identical twins. TCRdb redid the calling of the 5' RACE reads with MiXCR, one entry per CDR3 protein. The repertoire holds roughly 710,000 distinct CDR3 sequences, with around 6.1% as singletons. This sequence was found in a man between 18 and 29 years old in good health. The material sequenced was naive T cells sorted from blood.

CDR3 protein: CASSPRTVQETQYF. DNA for the CDR3: TGTGCCAGCAGCCCCCGGACAGTTCAAGAGACCCAGTACTTC. V and J are TRBV12-3 or TRBV12-4 and TRBJ2-5; a possible D gene is TRBD1 (6 bases). Trimming shortened V by 6 bases and J by 2 bases, and 13 bases separated the two germline ends. CDR3 length equals 14 residues.